Below, one TCR beta chain is given with its context. The antigen is unknown. The CDR3 covers 15 residues. V trimming: 3 bases; J trimming: 3 bases; junction bases outside the gene matches: 5. The record originates from a study of blood T cells in healthy people across ages. A J-beta primer mix and a sample-barcoded 5' primer were used in a second PCR of roughly 6 to 11 cycles. TCRdb recomputed calls from the 5' RACE reads with MiXCR, one row per CDR3 protein. The sample includes about 580,000 distinct CDR3 sequences, roughly 48% seen only once; the top ten take approximately 25%. Study observations and caveats: Both higher diversity and more naive CD4+ cells marked long-lived donors when set against aged donors. With donor CMV status unknown, expanded clonotype changes were possibly confounded.

The TCR comes from a man older than 75 in good health. The material sequenced was blood. V gene TRBV12-3 or TRBV12-4 combines with J gene TRBJ2-3; TRBD1 agrees at 8 bases. The CDR3 nucleotides read TGTGCCAGCAGTTTGGACAGGGTGAGAACAGATACGCAGTATTTT. It is translated as CASSLDRVRTDTQYF.